The rows below give T cell receptor beta chains drawn from one sample of a study of T-cell memory formation after mild COVID-19. TCRdb processed the 5' RACE reads anew with MiXCR; each CDR3 protein has one entry. The table has 350,000 to 500,000 distinct CDR3 sequences, 20% seen once. The sample consisted of PBMCs or a T cell subset sorted from them (not recorded which). The source of these receptors is an adult woman who had mild COVID-19 (a few samples of this study predate the infection). Cell type and time point are not known. CDR3s include the opening cysteine and the closing phenylalanine or tryptophan. A D gene is named only where the DNA matches it firmly. Clone size is given for some rows only: seen once, a few or many times, or a class if the clone is expanded.

>TRBV5-1|few|TRBJ2-3|NA
CASSLDDILDTQYF
TGCGCCAGCAGCTTGGATGACATTCTAGATACGCAGTATTTT
>TRBV7-8|many|TRBJ2-1|TRBD2
CASSLGLAGVGNEQFF
TGTGCCAGCAGCTTAGGGCTAGCGGGAGTGGGCAATGAGCAGTTCTTC
>TRBV29-1|NA|TRBJ1-6|TRBD1
CGGSSGGRGSPLHF
TGCGGGGGAAGTTCAGGGGGCAGGGGTTCACCCCTCCACTTT
>TRBV24-1|NA|TRBJ1-5|NA
CATSPAEGSNQPQHF
TGTGCCACCAGTCCCGCCGAGGGTAGCAATCAGCCCCAGCATTTT
>TRBV29-1|NA|TRBJ2-7|NA
CSVKPQVAGEQYF
TGCAGCGTTAAACCCCAGGTTGCCGGCGAGCAGTACTTC
>TRBV29-1|few|TRBJ2-5|TRBD1
CSVRDRGETQYF
TGCAGCGTCCGGGACAGGGGTGAGACCCAGTACTTC
>TRBV5-1|NA|TRBJ1-1|NA
CASSPAGAGFGNTEAFF
TGCGCCAGCAGCCCGGCGGGGGCGGGATTCGGGAACACTGAAGCTTTCTTT
>TRBV27|NA|TRBJ1-1|NA
CASSPGGQGITEAFF
TGTGCCAGCAGTCCCGGAGGCCAGGGGATTACTGAAGCTTTCTTT
>TRBV4-3|NA|TRBJ2-3|TRBD2
CASSPRGVVGDTQYF
TGCGCCAGCAGCCCCCGGGGGGTAGTTGGAGATACGCAGTATTTT
>TRBV5-1|NA|TRBJ2-7|NA
CASSQGRGGYEQYF
TGCGCCAGCAGTCAAGGGAGAGGGGGGTACGAGCAGTACTTC
>TRBV3-1|NA|TRBJ2-5|NA
CASSRLLGNQYF
TGTGCCAGCAGTCGACTCCTAGGGAACCAGTACTTC
>TRBV7-9|many|TRBJ2-1|NA
CASSQTLAAEQFF
TGTGCCAGCAGCCAGACACTAGCTGCTGAGCAGTTCTTC
>TRBV6-5|NA|TRBJ1-1|NA
CASSYSRRGLTEAFF
TGTGCCAGCAGTTACTCCCGAAGGGGCTTAACTGAAGCTTTCTTT
>TRBV14|few|TRBJ2-5|NA
CASSQGIQETQYF
TGTGCCAGCAGCCAAGGAATACAAGAGACCCAGTACTTC
>TRBV7-8|NA|TRBJ2-1|NA
CASSLVFGGWNEQFF
TGTGCCAGCAGCTTAGTTTTCGGGGGCTGGAATGAGCAGTTCTTC
>TRBV5-1|NA|TRBJ2-3|TRBD1
CASSWGQGAQIDTQYF
TGCGCCAGCAGCTGGGGGCAGGGGGCGCAGATAGATACGCAGTATTTT
>TRBV12-3/TRBV12-4|many|TRBJ2-5|TRBD2
CASTLSRGGETQYF
TGTGCCAGCACCCTTTCCCGCGGGGGAGAGACCCAGTACTTC
>TRBV28|NA|TRBJ2-5|NA
CASSRGIQETQYF
TGTGCCAGCAGCCGAGGGATCCAAGAGACCCAGTACTTC
>TRBV6-2/TRBV6-3|many|TRBJ2-3|NA
CASSLTETDTQYF
TGTGCCAGCAGCCTGACCGAGACAGATACGCAGTATTTT
>TRBV10-3|few|TRBJ2-7|NA
CAISGAYEQYF
TGTGCCATCAGTGGCGCCTACGAGCAGTACTTC
>TRBV24-1|few|TRBJ2-1|NA
CATSDLRAGGILNEQFF
TGTGCCACCAGTGATTTGCGGGCGGGCGGGATTCTAAATGAGCAGTTCTTC
>TRBV9|NA|TRBJ2-1|TRBD2
CASSVDGGGRNEQFF
TGTGCCAGCAGCGTAGATGGCGGGGGTCGAAATGAGCAGTTCTTC
>TRBV6-5|NA|TRBJ2-7|TRBD1
CASSYWGQGDYEQYF
TGTGCCAGCAGTTACTGGGGACAGGGAGATTACGAGCAGTACTTC
>TRBV15|NA|TRBJ2-5|TRBD1
CATSNYRGLTQYF
TGTGCCACCAGCAATTACAGGGGATTGACCCAGTACTTC
>TRBV5-1|many|TRBJ1-2|NA
CATSPSRDVGYTF
TGCGCCACCAGCCCCTCCCGGGACGTTGGCTACACCTTC
>TRBV9|few|TRBJ1-1|NA
CASSVEGRGEAFF
TGTGCCAGCAGCGTAGAAGGGAGGGGTGAAGCTTTCTTT
>TRBV20-1|NA|TRBJ2-7|NA
CSARELKPGHDIYAQYF
TGCAGTGCTAGAGAACTAAAACCGGGACACGACATCTATGCGCAGTACTTC
>TRBV6-5|few|TRBJ1-3|TRBD1
CASSDRGLAGNTIYF
TGTGCCAGCAGCGACAGGGGGTTGGCTGGAAACACCATATATTTT
>TRBV20-1|few|TRBJ2-3|NA
CSASVGPISTDTQYF
TGCAGTGCTAGCGTCGGACCGATTAGCACAGATACGCAGTATTTT
>TRBV7-7|few|TRBJ2-5|TRBD2
CASSPLGGLAGGRGQETQYF
TGTGCCAGCAGCCCACTAGGGGGACTAGCGGGGGGCCGTGGGCAAGAGACCCAGTACTTC
>TRBV4-3|NA|TRBJ1-6|NA
CASSQDVGGNSPLHF
TGCGCCAGCAGCCAAGATGTTGGGGGCAATTCACCCCTCCACTTT
>TRBV20-1|NA|TRBJ2-3|NA
CSAGRDTDTQYF
TGCAGTGCTGGGCGGGACACAGATACGCAGTATTTT
>TRBV12-3/TRBV12-4|few|TRBJ1-2|TRBD1
CASSNGQAPNYGYTF
TGTGCCAGCAGTAACGGACAGGCGCCTAACTATGGCTACACCTTC
>TRBV3-1|many|TRBJ2-5|NA
CASSHSETQYF
TGTGCCAGCAGTCATTCTGAGACCCAGTACTTC
>TRBV27|NA|TRBJ2-7|TRBD1
CASSPRTGDSYEQYF
TGTGCCAGCAGTCCGCGGACAGGGGATAGCTACGAGCAGTACTTC
>TRBV12-3/TRBV12-4|many|TRBJ1-4|NA
CASTDWGAHEKLFF
TGTGCCAGCACCGACTGGGGGGCCCATGAAAAACTGTTTTTT
>TRBV4-2|NA|TRBJ1-4|NA
CASSPARATNEKLFF
TGTGCCAGCAGCCCTGCCAGGGCAACTAATGAAAAACTGTTTTTT